These 32 T cell receptor beta chains share one sample of origin, sequenced in a study of control samples from healthy donors and cancer patients. Sequenced by immunoSEQ multiplex PCR; TCRdb stores in-frame clones only, minus some. The sample shows 90,000 to 150,000 clones, 70% to 90% of them seen only once. Sequencing was performed on blood. The receptors were sampled from a man aged 45-60 years in good health.

The rearrangement joins TRBV14 to TRBJ2-7; 9 bases are a match to TRBD1. V was clipped by 3 bases and J by 2 bases; unmatched bases: 5. The CDR3 length is 15 residues. The germline CDR1 and CDR2 sequences are SGHDN and FVKESK. The CDR3 sequence is CASSQSWTGAYEQYF. For the CDR3, the DNA is TGTGCCAGCAGCCAGAGCTGGACAGGGGCCTACGAGCAGTACTTC. The whole variable domain, filled in from reference TRBV14 and TRBJ2-7, reads EAGVTQFPSHSVIEKGQTVTLRCDPISGHDNLYWYRRVMGKEIKFLLHFVKESKQDESGMPNNRFLAERTGGTYSTLKVQPAELEDSGVYFCASSQSWTGAYEQYFGPGTRLTVT.

The chain has TRBV12-3 or TRBV12-4 and TRBJ1-1, with D hard to call. Trimming left V 7 bases short and J 5 bases short, with 11 bases between. There are 12 residues in the CDR3. CDR3 loop: CASTSLITEAFF. The CDR3 DNA reads TGTGCCAGCACCTCACTTATTACTGAAGCTTTCTTT.

The chain has TRBV30 and TRBJ1-3; D is unresolved. Germline values: CDR1 GTSNPN, CDR2 SVGIG (reference sequence). The CDR3 loop spans 15 amino acids. Deletions cut 0 bases from V and 2 bases from J, with 11 bases between. CDR3: CAWSVLFSPGNTIYF. CDR3 bases: TGTGCCTGGAGTGTACTTTTTTCGCCTGGAAACACCATATATTTT.

The chain combines TRBV6-5 with TRBJ1-5; D is possibly TRBD1 (6 bases). V shed 2 bases and J shed 6 bases, with 11 bases lying between them. The CDR3 has 14 residues. Germline-derived CDR1 and CDR2 are MNHEY and SVGAGI. The CDR3 sequence: CASSYKGGGQPQHF. CDR3 in DNA: TGTGCCAGCAGTTACAAGGGGGGGGGTCAGCCCCAGCATTTT.

The chain employs TRBV19 and TRBJ2-1; 8 bases align to TRBD1. In germline, CDR1 is LNHDA, CDR2 SQIVND (reference sequence). The junction had 7 bases not matched to a gene; V was cut back by 4 bases and J by 8 bases. The CDR3 covers 14 residues. CDR3 region: CASSKQGVKDEQFF. The CDR3 coding sequence is TGTGCCAGTAGTAAACAGGGGGTTAAAGATGAGCAGTTCTTC.

The chain links TRBV30 to TRBJ1-2; no definite D call. Germline CDR1 reads GTSNPN; CDR2 reads SVGIG (reference sequence). The CDR3 is made up of 11 amino acids. The germline V and J ends were trimmed by 8 bases and 8 bases, with 15 bases remaining between them. In DNA form, the CDR3 reads TGTGCCGGAGGACCCGCGGGAGGCTACACCTTC. Its translation is CAGGPAGGYTF.

The rearrangement uses TRBV10-2 and TRBJ2-7, with 11 bases that match TRBD2. The CDR3 covers 15 residues. V lost 6 bases, J lost 3 bases, and 7 bases stayed unmatched. Germline CDR1 is WSHSY and CDR2 is SAAADI. The CDR3 nucleotides are TGCGCCAGCAGATTTTTAGCGGGGGGGAACTACGAGCAGTACTTC. Its protein is CASRFLAGGNYEQYF.

The chain uses TRBV19 and TRBJ1-1; the match to TRBD1 covers 10 bases. The V gene end was trimmed by 4 bases and the J gene end by 6 bases; junction bases not matched to a gene: 2. This CDR3 has 13 amino acids. The V gene's germline CDR1 is LNHDA and CDR2 SQIVND (reference sequence). The CDR3 reads CASSRDRGAEAFF. Here the CDR3 DNA reads TGTGCCAGTAGTAGGGACAGGGGTGCTGAAGCTTTCTTT. The full variable domain, its missing parts supplied by reference TRBV19 and TRBJ1-1, is DGGITQSPKYLFRKEGQNVTLSCEQNLNHDAMYWYRQDPGQGLRLIYYSQIVNDFQKGDIAEGYSVSREKKESFPLTVTSAQKNPTAFYLCASSRDRGAEAFFGQGTRLTVV.

The CDR3 reads CATLDRVRGDTQYF. CDR3 nucleotides: TGTGCCACCTTGGACAGGGTTCGTGGAGATACGCAGTATTTT. This chain uses TRBV6-5 with TRBJ2-3; 8 nucleotides line up with TRBD1. CDR1 is MNHEY, CDR2 SVGAGI, per germline. The CDR3 contains 14 residues. Trimming at V came to 10 bases and at J to 5 bases, leaving 11 bases not matched to a gene.

The genes are TRBV19 and TRBJ2-7; 10 nucleotides match TRBD1. This CDR3 region has 13 residues. The germline V gene encodes CDR1 LNHDA and CDR2 SQIVND (reference sequence). The trim removed 9 bases at V and 5 bases at J, leaving 7 bases unmatched. CDR3 sequence (DNA): TGTGCCAGCTCCGGGACAGGGGTCGACGAGCAGTACTTC. Amino acids: CASSGTGVDEQYF.

The chain links TRBV11-2 to TRBJ2-1, with TRBD1 identical over 7 bases. Trimming at V came to 5 bases and at J to 9 bases, leaving 7 bases not matched to a gene. Per germline, CDR1 SGHAT and CDR2 FQNNGV. The CDR3 contains 13 residues. The CDR3 DNA sequence: TGTGCCAGCAGCCCCCCGACAGGGCTTGAGCAGTTCTTC. The encoded protein is CASSPPTGLEQFF. Supplemented by reference TRBV11-2 and TRBJ2-1, the full variable domain reads EAGVAQSPRYKIIEKRQSVAFWCNPISGHATLYWYQQILGQGPKLLIQFQNNGVVDDSQLPKDRFSAERLKGVDSTLKIQPAKLEDSAVYLCASSPPTGLEQFFGPGTRLTVL.

The chain has TRBV4-2 and TRBJ1-1; no clear D. V gave up 0 bases and J gave up 10 bases, with 12 bases separating them. The CDR3 has 13 residues. Germline lookup yields CDR1 LGHNA and CDR2 YNFKEQ. The CDR3 nucleotides read TGTGCCAGCAGCCAAGAGCAAGGGCCGGGAGCTTTCTTT. It encodes CASSQEQGPGAFF.

The chain couples TRBV9 to TRBJ1-2; 10 bases are a match to TRBD1. There are 16 residues in the CDR3. V was clipped by 3 bases and J by 0 bases; unmatched bases: 5. The germline gives CDR1 SGDLS, CDR2 YYNGEE. DNA of the CDR3: TGTGCCAGCAGCGAAGGGACAGGGGCCACTAACTATGGCTACACCTTC. It yields the protein CASSEGTGATNYGYTF.

This clone was seen once. The chain couples TRBV5-8 to TRBJ1-1, with a weak D call TRBD1 (5 bases). This CDR3 is 16 amino acids long. Germline V CDR1 and CDR2: SGHTS, YDEGEE. Trimming stripped 7 bases from V and 2 bases from J, with 21 bases between. CDR3 protein: CASPNPPGQTNTEAFF. CDR3 bases: TGTGCCAGCCCAAACCCGCCCGGACAAACCAACACTGAAGCTTTCTTT.

This rearrangement joins TRBV2 to TRBJ2-2; the match to TRBD2 covers 12 bases. The germline gives CDR1 SNHLY, CDR2 FYNNEI. CDR3 length: 19 residues. V shed 2 bases and J 3 bases; nucleotides not matched to a gene: 10. CDR3 sequence: CASSERRPTSGGYTGELFF. The CDR3 DNA reads TGTGCCAGCAGTGAACGACGACCGACTAGCGGGGGTTACACCGGGGAGCTGTTTTTT.

The chain carries TRBV4-3 and TRBJ2-2; 13 nucleotides match TRBD2. Losses at the gene ends were 4 bases for V and 3 bases for J; bases not matched to a gene: 5. The CDR3 has 17 amino acids. CDR1 and CDR2 from the germline V gene are LGHNA and YSLEER. Written as DNA, the CDR3 is TGCGCCAGCAGCCTAGGGGGGACTAGCGGGGACACCGGGGAGCTGTTTTTT. It codes for CASSLGGTSGDTGELFF.

This clone was seen just once. The rearrangement uses TRBV7-2 and TRBJ1-1; weak D call: TRBD1 (6 bases). The germline CDR1 and CDR2 sequences are SGHTA and FQGNSA. The CDR3 has 14 amino acids. Trimming removed 5 bases at V and 0 bases at J, with 10 bases between. DNA of the CDR3: TGTGCCAGCAGCCCTCGGGGGCTGAACACTGAAGCTTTCTTT. Translating it yields CASSPRGLNTEAFF. Full variable domain (remainder filled in from reference TRBV7-2 and TRBJ1-1): GAGVSQSPSNKVTEKGKDVELRCDPISGHTALYWYRQSLGQGLEFLIYFQGNSAPDKSGLPSDRFSAERTGGSVSTLTIQRTQQEDSAVYLCASSPRGLNTEAFFGQGTRLTVV.

V is TRBV2 and J is TRBJ1-2; 8 positions match TRBD1. This CDR3 has 12 residues. The germline V gene encodes CDR1 SNHLY and CDR2 FYNNEI. V was pared by 8 bases and J by 7 bases, with 6 bases of the junction left unmatched. CDR3 amino acids: CASQDRGFGYTF. The CDR3, as DNA: TGTGCCAGCCAAGACAGGGGATTTGGCTACACCTTC. The whole variable domain, remainder taken from reference TRBV2 and TRBJ1-2, is EPEVTQTPSHQVTQMGQEVILRCVPISNHLYFYWYRQILGQKVEFLVSFYNNEISEKSEIFDDQFSVERPDGSNFTLKIRSTKLEDSAMYFCASQDRGFGYTFGSGTRLTVV.

The gene calls are TRBV24-1 and TRBJ2-7; 9 nucleotides agree with TRBD2. The V gene end was trimmed by 3 bases and the J gene end by 4 bases; junction bases not matched to a gene: 6. Looked up from germline, CDR1 is KGHDR and CDR2 is SFDVKD. This CDR3 has 15 residues. CDR3 nucleotides: TGTGCCACCAGTGATGCTAGCGGGGAGATATACGAGCAGTACTTC. Translation: CATSDASGEIYEQYF.

V and J are TRBV5-8 and TRBJ1-5; perhaps TRBD1 as D (6 bases). Trimming pared 0 bases from V and 0 bases from J, leaving 13 bases between. Germline V gene data show CDR1 as SGHTS and CDR2 as YDEGEE. This CDR3 has 17 residues. The CDR3 sequence is CASSLAGGRYSNQPQHF. Here the CDR3 DNA reads TGTGCCAGCAGCTTGGCCGGGGGCCGTTATAGCAATCAGCCCCAGCATTTT.

The rearrangement joins TRBV7-9 to TRBJ1-2, with 7 bases identical to TRBD1. The CDR3 has 16 residues. The germline gives CDR1 SEHNR, CDR2 FQNEAQ (reference sequence). J lost 7 bases, V lost 4 bases, and 15 bases had no gene match. CDR3 protein: CASSSGASEGALGYTF. CDR3 DNA: TGTGCCAGCAGCTCCGGGGCTTCGGAGGGGGCGCTTGGCTACACCTTC.

The chain has TRBV5-5 and TRBJ1-2; the D gene is possibly TRBD1 (6 bases). The ends were cut back, 0 bases at V and 8 bases at J, with 11 bases in the middle. CDR1 SGHKS and CDR2 YYEKEE come from the germline V gene (reference sequence). The CDR3 sequence is 13 residues long. The CDR3 nucleotides read TGTGCCAGCAGCTTGGCGGCAGGGGACGGCTACACCTTC. It specifies CASSLAAGDGYTF.

The rearrangement links TRBV2 to TRBJ1-1; 8 bases are shared with TRBD1. Trimming removed 3 bases from V and 3 bases from J; junction bases left unmatched: 9. Germline V lookup: CDR1 SNHLY, CDR2 FYNNEI. This CDR3 is built from 16 residues. CDR3 residues: CASSDPVGQEYTEAFF. DNA of the CDR3: TGTGCCAGCAGTGACCCTGTGGGACAGGAGTACACTGAAGCTTTCTTT.

The V call is TRBV6-6, the J call TRBJ1-5; D gene uncertain. Between the trimmed V and J ends, which lost 4 bases and 0 bases, there was a span of 10 bases. The CDR3 spans 15 residues. Germline lookup yields CDR1 MNHNY and CDR2 SVGAGI (reference sequence). This chain's CDR3 is CASSSTGDSNQPQHF. The CDR3 DNA sequence: TGTGCCAGCAGTTCGACCGGGGATAGCAATCAGCCCCAGCATTTT.

The chain couples TRBV25-1 to TRBJ1-2; 9 bases line up with TRBD1. Germline V gene lookup returns CDR1 MGHDK and CDR2 SYGVNS. This CDR3 has 15 residues. The ends lost 0 bases at V and 8 bases at J; junction bases unmatched: 7. The CDR3 DNA reads as TGTGCCAGCAGTGAATATTCGGGACAGGGAAACGGCTACACCTTC. Its translation is CASSEYSGQGNGYTF.

V and J are TRBV27 and TRBJ2-7; D remains ambiguous. Trimming removed 2 bases from V and 0 bases from J, with 17 bases in between. The CDR3 has 17 residues. Germline loops: CDR1 MNHEY, CDR2 SMNVEV (reference sequence). The chain's CDR3 is CASSLKSGEISSYEQYF. As DNA, the CDR3 is TGTGCCAGCAGTTTAAAAAGTGGAGAGATCAGCTCCTACGAGCAGTACTTC.

The V gene is TRBV27, the J gene TRBJ2-7, with D tentatively TRBD1 or TRBD2 (5 bases each). The V gene lost 3 bases and the J gene lost 6 bases, with 18 bases spanning the gap. The germline V gene has CDR1 MNHEY and CDR2 SMNVEV (reference sequence). The CDR3 is made up of 15 amino acids. CDR3 loop: CASSFPGIWDPEQYF. CDR3 DNA: TGTGCCAGCAGTTTCCCCGGGATTTGGGACCCCGAGCAGTACTTC.

The table lists this clone with a count of one. The chain recombines TRBV14 with TRBJ1-1, with D hard to call. The CDR3 has 14 residues. V was trimmed by 4 bases and J by 4 bases, leaving 13 bases between them. Germline CDR1 SGHDN, CDR2 FVKESK. The CDR3, as DNA: TGTGCCAGCAGCCCCAATTTCGAGGGCACTGAAGCTTTCTTT. Its translation: CASSPNFEGTEAFF.

The chain employs TRBV7-8 and TRBJ2-7; perhaps TRBD2 as D (5 bases). V was cut by 6 bases and J by 2 bases, with 11 bases left in between. The CDR3 has 13 amino acids. Germline values: CDR1 SGHVS, CDR2 FQNEAQ. CDR3 in DNA: TGTGCCAGCAGTCCGACTAACACCTACGAGCAGTACTTC. It encodes CASSPTNTYEQYF.

This clone was counted only a few times. The J gene is TRBJ2-3, the V gene TRBV7-2; 8 bases match TRBD2. CDR1 SGHTA and CDR2 FQGNSA come from the germline V gene. There are 14 residues in the CDR3. After removal of 4 bases from V and 2 bases from J, the junction contained 2 bases not matched to a gene. The CDR3 loop reads CASSSGLATDTQYF. CDR3 nucleotide sequence: TGTGCCAGCAGCTCCGGACTAGCCACAGATACGCAGTATTTT.

The chain joins TRBV7-2 to TRBJ2-5, with a weak D call TRBD2 (7 bases). Trimming removed 5 bases at V and 4 bases at J, with 17 bases between. The CDR3 runs 15 residues. Germline V gene sequence: CDR1 SGHTA, CDR2 FQGNSA. The CDR3 nucleotides are TGTGCCAGCAGCCCGATGGGGCGGGGGCGAGAGACCCAGTACTTC. Amino acid sequence: CASSPMGRGRETQYF. The full variable domain, in which reference TRBV7-2 and TRBJ2-5 provide the parts outside the CDR3, is GAGVSQSPSNKVTEKGKDVELRCDPISGHTALYWYRQSLGQGLEFLIYFQGNSAPDKSGLPSDRFSAERTGGSVSTLTIQRTQQEDSAVYLCASSPMGRGRETQYFGPGTRLLVL.

The V call is TRBV18, the J call TRBJ1-1; the D gene is possibly TRBD1 (6 bases). The CDR3 length is 17 residues. Per the germline V gene, CDR1 is KGHSH and CDR2 is LQKENI. Trimming removed 3 bases at V and 1 base at J, with 18 bases between. The chain's CDR3 is CASSPTGFVGRNTEAFF. CDR3 DNA sequence: TGTGCCAGCTCACCTACAGGGTTTGTGGGGAGGAACACTGAAGCTTTCTTT.